This section outlines one T cell receptor (beta chain) sequence together with its context. The data were taken from a study of beta chain features in type 1 diabetes. The germline CDR1 and CDR2 sequences are ENHRY and SYGVKD. Losses at the gene ends were 10 bases for V and 6 bases for J; bases not matched to a gene: 13. The length of the CDR3 is 14 residues. The study reverse transcribed the entire isolated RNA, so it sequenced expressed TCRB transcripts. Sequencing was performed with immunoSEQ multiplex PCR; in TCRdb, only in-frame clones are kept and a portion is missing. Of hundreds of thousands of clones listed, around a sixth are singletons.

The V call is TRBV10-3, the J call TRBJ2-7; 9 bases line up with TRBD1. The sequenced material came from naive CD4+ T cells from blood. This receptor was taken from a young man in good health. DNA of the CDR3: TGTGCCAGTTTCCGACCGGGACAGGGTGGCGAGCAGTACTTC. Its protein is CASFRPGQGGEQYF.